The clone carrying this T cell receptor beta chain was recorded only once. Antigen specificity is unknown. The V segment lost 6 bases and the J segment 6 bases; nucleotides outside the gene matches: 11. Germline V gene sequence: CDR1 KGHDR, CDR2 SFDVKD. CDR3 length equals 16 residues. The data were taken from a study of Graves' ophthalmopathy and Graves' hyperthyroidism. The study, taken as a whole, reports: At 70.59% sensitivity and about 72% specificity, the model predicted progression of the ophthalmopathy. Blood was where most expanded thyroid clonotypes above 0.001 frequency also turned up.

For repertoire sequencing, the TCR beta CDR3 regions were amplified from RNA transcripts. First-round RT-PCR relied on HTBI primers, and a second-round multiplex PCR came next. TCRdb processed the multiplex PCR reads anew with MiXCR; each CDR3 protein has one entry. The table has about 740,000 distinct CDR3 sequences, roughly 40% seen once. This TCR was recovered from an adult man with Graves' ophthalmopathy. Input material: peripheral blood. The chain links TRBV24-1 to TRBJ1-5, with 9 bases lining up with TRBD1. Written as DNA, the CDR3 is TGTGCCACCAGTAGTCCCGGGACAGGGACTCGTCAGCCCCAGCATTTT. Translating it yields CATSSPGTGTRQPQHF.